The 29 T cell receptor beta chains below were found in one sample sequenced in a study of cytomegalovirus exposure and HLA in healthy donors (dated by TCRdb to about 2017). The library came from the immunoSEQ multiplex PCR assay. For the multiplex PCR, a mixture combining 60 forward primers for TCR Vbeta segments and 13 reverse primers for TCR Jbeta segments was used. TCRdb mirrors the immuneACCESS table, restricted to in-frame sequences. Some clones are absent from its copies; in checked studies, under half trace to an unresolved V gene, and the reason for the others is unknown. This sample is represented by roughly 130,000 clones; 78% of them were singletons. Together, the top ten hold about 1.8% of the sample. The specimen sequenced was PBMCs. The receptors were sampled from a woman aged 40 to 50 in good health and CMV-seronegative.

J is TRBJ2-7 and V is TRBV7-3, with 8 bases matching TRBD2. Germline CDR1 is SGHTA and CDR2 is FQGTGA. V shed 0 bases, J shed 1 base, and the junction held 8 bases outside the gene matches. The CDR3 is made up of 17 amino acids. CDR3 in DNA: TGTGCCAGCAGCTTAACCGGAACAGCGGGAGTGTCCTACGAGCAGTACTTC. It encodes CASSLTGTAGVSYEQYF.

The rearrangement joins TRBV29-1 to TRBJ2-7; TRBD2 aligns across 7 bases. With V trimmed by 6 bases and J by 1 base, 6 bases remained unmatched. In germline, CDR1 is SQVTM, CDR2 ANQGSEA. This CDR3 has 13 amino acids. As DNA, the CDR3 is TGCAGCGTACACCTCGGGGGGTCCTACGAGCAGTACTTC. It encodes CSVHLGGSYEQYF.

This clone was detected only once. The chain has TRBV19 and TRBJ2-6; a possible D gene is TRBD2 (6 bases). CDR3 length: 16 amino acids. Germline lookup yields CDR1 LNHDA and CDR2 SQIVND (reference sequence). With 5 bases removed from V and 2 bases from J, the gap between germline ends came to 13 bases. The DNA for the CDR3 is TGTGCCAGTAGTCAGCTCGGGAGTCCTGGGGCCAACGTCCTGACTTTC. Protein sequence: CASSQLGSPGANVLTF.

The CDR3 sequence is CASSLGTSGGATYEQYF. In DNA form, the CDR3 reads TGCGCCAGCAGCTTGGGGACTAGCGGGGGGGCGACCTACGAGCAGTACTTC. The gene calls are TRBV5-1 and TRBJ2-7, with 15 bases matching TRBD2. Germline loops: CDR1 SGHRS, CDR2 YFSETQ. V lost 0 bases and J lost 2; bases outside the gene matches: 3. CDR3 length equals 17 residues. Together with reference TRBV5-1 and TRBJ2-7, the CDR3 gives the full variable domain: KAGVTQTPRYLIKTRGQQVTLSCSPISGHRSVSWYQQTPGQGLQFLFEYFSETQRNKGNFPGRFSGRQFSNSRSEMNVSTLELGDSALYLCASSLGTSGGATYEQYFGPGTRLTVT.

The DNA of the CDR3 is TGTGCCAGCAGCTGGGGACAGGGGGATCAGCCCCAGCATTTT. Translating it yields CASSWGQGDQPQHF. This chain uses TRBV11-2 with TRBJ1-5; 11 bases line up with TRBD1. This CDR3 spans 14 amino acids. From germline, CDR1 is SGHAT and CDR2 FQNNGV. After removal of 4 bases from V and 5 bases from J, the junction contained 1 base not matched to a gene.

The gene calls are TRBV5-5 and TRBJ1-4; a weak D match, TRBD1 (6 bases). The CDR3 covers 15 residues. Deletions cut 2 bases from V and 8 bases from J, with 16 bases between. Germline CDR1 and CDR2: SGHKS and YYEKEE (reference sequence). The CDR3 nucleotides read TGTGCCAGCAGCTTTGCGACAGGCTCAGGGGAAAAACTGTTTTTT. Amino acids: CASSFATGSGEKLFF.

The V call is TRBV6-1, the J call TRBJ2-5, with 7 bases that match TRBD2. The germline gives CDR1 MNHNS, CDR2 SASEGT. This CDR3 has 17 amino acids. Losses at the gene ends were 4 bases for V and 1 base for J; bases not matched to a gene: 12. The CDR3 coding sequence is TGTGCCAGCAGTGGATCCCCGGCGCTAGCGGCCCAAGAGACCCAGTACTTC. It encodes CASSGSPALAAQETQYF.

This CDR3 reads CASSLDLGQGSSPLHF. The DNA of the CDR3 is TGCGCCAGCAGCTTGGACCTGGGACAGGGGTCTTCACCCCTCCACTTT. The chain carries TRBV5-1 and TRBJ1-6; TRBD1 aligns across 10 bases. In germline, CDR1 is SGHRS, CDR2 YFSETQ. The CDR3 has 16 amino acids. The J segment lost 9 bases and the V segment lost 0 bases, leaving 6 bases of the junction unmatched.

The chain combines TRBV30 with TRBJ2-1, with D possibly matching TRBD1 (6 bases). CDR3 length equals 13 residues. Germline CDR1 GTSNPN, CDR2 SVGIG (reference sequence). Between the trimmed V and J ends, which lost 3 bases and 4 bases, there was a span of 10 bases. CDR3 sequence: CAWRQGGYNEQFF. CDR3 nucleotides: TGTGCCTGGAGACAGGGTGGGTACAATGAGCAGTTCTTC.

The chain employs TRBV28 and TRBJ1-4, with 7 nucleotides matching TRBD1. CDR1 is MDHEN, CDR2 SYDVKM, per germline. The CDR3 has 13 residues. Trimming took 8 bases from V and 2 from J; bases not matched to a gene: 2. CDR3 loop: CASEGATNEKLFF. As DNA, the CDR3 is TGTGCCAGCGAGGGGGCTACTAATGAAAAACTGTTTTTT.

CDR3 DNA sequence: TGTGCCAGCAGTGAAGGCCGGGGTAGCGGCACAGATACGCAGTATTTT. Its translation is CASSEGRGSGTDTQYF. This chain connects TRBV6-4 to TRBJ2-3; D is possibly TRBD2 (5 bases). Germline V gene data show CDR1 as MRHNA and CDR2 as SNTAGT. Trimming removed 3 bases at V and 1 base at J, with 14 bases between. CDR3 length: 16 amino acids.

This chain joins TRBV28 and TRBJ2-7; 7 bases align to TRBD2. Losses at the gene ends were 7 bases for V and 3 bases for J; bases not matched to a gene: 12. CDR1 is MDHEN and CDR2 is SYDVKM in the germline V gene. There are 15 residues in the CDR3. In DNA form, the CDR3 reads TGTGCCAGCACCTCGCCTACGGCGGGGGTCTACGAGCAGTACTTC. Translation: CASTSPTAGVYEQYF.

The genes are TRBV28 and TRBJ1-3, with D maybe TRBD1 (5 bases). Germline assignment: CDR1 MDHEN and CDR2 SYDVKM. This CDR3 has 15 amino acids. The V end was cut by 3 bases, the J end by 4 bases, with 13 bases between. CDR3: CASSFPRAGGNTIYF. CDR3 DNA: TGTGCCAGCAGTTTTCCCAGGGCCGGGGGAAACACCATATATTTT.

V gene TRBV11-2 combines with J gene TRBJ1-4; 9 nucleotides align to TRBD1. J was trimmed by 7 bases and V by 5 bases; bases with no gene match: 11. The CDR3 covers 16 residues. Germline CDR1 reads SGHAT; CDR2 reads FQNNGV. The CDR3 loop reads CASSQYLQGAGEKLFF. CDR3 DNA sequence: TGTGCCAGCAGCCAATACCTACAGGGGGCGGGTGAAAAACTGTTTTTT.

This clone was seen a handful of times. The V gene is TRBV30, the J gene TRBJ1-4; D gene uncertain. The CDR3 spans 11 residues. Germline lookup yields CDR1 GTSNPN and CDR2 SVGIG (reference sequence). Between the trimmed V and J ends, which lost 0 bases and 14 bases, there was a span of 10 bases. CDR3 residues: CAWSVKTVLFF. The CDR3 nucleotides are TGTGCCTGGAGTGTAAAAACAGTTCTGTTTTTT.

The rearrangement joins TRBV20-1 to TRBJ2-7; D possibly corresponds to TRBD2 (5 bases). Trimming stripped 1 base from V and 4 bases from J, with 5 bases between. CDR1 is DFQATT, CDR2 SNEGSKA, per germline (reference sequence). CDR3 length equals 11 residues. In DNA, the CDR3 is TGCAGTGCTAGAGGCGGGTACGAGCAGTACTTC. Translation: CSARGGYEQYF.

Details on this clone: Mismatch with germline at one junction end may stem from a read error. The chain couples TRBV15 to TRBJ2-6; a weak D match, TRBD1 (5 bases). This CDR3 contains 16 residues. Looked up from germline, CDR1 is LNHNV and CDR2 is YYDKDF (reference sequence). The CDR3 loop is CATSRVGSPGANGLTF. The CDR3 DNA sequence: TGTGCCACCAGCAGAGTAGGGTCCCCTGGGGCCAACGGCCTGACTTTC.

V is TRBV28 and J is TRBJ1-1, with D maybe TRBD1 (5 bases). Between the trimmed V and J ends, which lost 4 bases and 0 bases, there was a span of 12 bases. This CDR3 has 15 residues. Germline assignment: CDR1 MDHEN and CDR2 SYDVKM. CDR3 DNA: TGTGCCAGCAGTTCTTTGGGGCAGTTGAACACTGAAGCTTTCTTT. It is translated as CASSSLGQLNTEAFF.

The chain couples TRBV29-1 to TRBJ2-3; D unresolved. CDR1 is SQVTM and CDR2 is ANQGSEA in the germline V gene. The V end was cut by 4 bases, the J end by 1 base, with 9 bases between. The CDR3 is made up of 13 amino acids. CDR3: CSVGRPGTDTQYF. CDR3 sequence (DNA): TGCAGCGTTGGGCGGCCGGGCACAGATACGCAGTATTTT.

This clone has a handful of counts. The rearrangement uses TRBV19 and TRBJ1-2; no definite D call. Germline CDR1 is LNHDA and CDR2 is SQIVND (reference sequence). The CDR3 length is 13 residues. V shed 7 bases and J shed 4 bases, with 13 bases lying between them. CDR3 nucleotide sequence: TGTGCCAGTACCCGCGGCGGTCTCTATGGCTACACCTTC. Amino acid sequence: CASTRGGLYGYTF.

This clone was counted a few times. The chain carries TRBV11-2 and TRBJ2-3, with TRBD1 matching 7 bases. Germline assignment: CDR1 SGHAT and CDR2 FQNNGV. The CDR3 covers 14 residues. Trimming cost V 3 bases and J 1 base; bases outside gene matches: 1. CDR3 coding DNA: TGTGCCAGCAGCTTCGACAGGGGCACAGATACGCAGTATTTT. Translation gives CASSFDRGTDTQYF. The full variable domain, with the rest looked up from reference TRBV11-2 and TRBJ2-3, is EAGVAQSPRYKIIEKRQSVAFWCNPISGHATLYWYQQILGQGPKLLIQFQNNGVVDDSQLPKDRFSAERLKGVDSTLKIQPAKLEDSAVYLCASSFDRGTDTQYFGPGTRLTVL.

The chain joins TRBV19 to TRBJ2-1; 8 bases fit TRBD2. The CDR3 contains 15 residues. V lost 1 base to trimming and J lost 4 bases; unmatched junction nucleotides: 3. CDR1 is LNHDA, CDR2 SQIVND, per germline (reference sequence). CDR3 region: CASSIAGGPYNEQFF. In DNA form, the CDR3 reads TGTGCCAGTAGTATAGCGGGGGGGCCTTACAATGAGCAGTTCTTC.

With respect to this clone: Within the sample, other DNA sequences also encode this same CDR3. V usage is TRBV7-6 and J usage is TRBJ1-1; 7 bases line up with TRBD1. CDR1 is SGHVS and CDR2 is FNYEAQ in the germline V gene. The length of the CDR3 is 14 residues. V dropped 3 bases and J dropped 1; count of bases not matched to a gene: 2. The chain's CDR3 is CASSLTGSNTEAFF. In DNA form, the CDR3 reads TGTGCCAGCAGCTTGACAGGGTCGAACACTGAAGCTTTCTTT.

The rearrangement joins TRBV19 to TRBJ1-2, with TRBD1 matching over 8 bases. The V gene end was trimmed by 7 bases and the J gene end by 4 bases; junction bases not matched to a gene: 11. The V gene's germline CDR1 is LNHDA and CDR2 SQIVND (reference sequence). The CDR3 runs to 15 residues. CDR3: CASTRTGNPIYGYTF. DNA of the CDR3: TGTGCCAGTACCCGGACAGGGAACCCAATCTATGGCTACACCTTC.

The V call is TRBV6-1, the J call TRBJ2-3; 7 bases match TRBD2. Germline trimming cut 0 bases from V and 4 bases from J; bases unmatched to any gene: 13. The CDR3 contains 18 residues. Germline V gene lookup returns CDR1 MNHNS and CDR2 SASEGT. The CDR3 DNA reads TGTGCCAGCAGTGAAGCGCTTTTTGGCGGGAGTGTGGCAGATACGCAGTATTTT. It yields the protein CASSEALFGGSVADTQYF.

This clone was recorded once. Relative to the germline gene, one junction end is altered; a read error may explain this. The chain joins TRBV25-1 to TRBJ2-7; 11 nucleotides line up with TRBD2. The V gene's germline CDR1 is MGHDK and CDR2 SYGVNS. The length of the CDR3 is 13 residues. The CDR3 region has the DNA TGTGCCAACAGTGAACTAGCGGGAGACGAGCAGTACTTC. This encodes CANSELAGDEQYF.

The chain uses TRBV14 and TRBJ2-7; the D gene is possibly TRBD2 (5 bases). With 0 bases removed from V and 1 base from J, the gap between germline ends came to 13 bases. CDR1 is SGHDN and CDR2 is FVKESK in the germline V gene. The CDR3 contains 16 residues. The CDR3 DNA follows: TGTGCCAGCAGCCAAGATGGGAGTTCCTCTTCCTACGAGCAGTACTTC. Its protein is CASSQDGSSSSYEQYF.

This clone has only one observation. The rearrangement joins TRBV29-1 to TRBJ1-2; D not resolved. Germline values: CDR1 SQVTM, CDR2 ANQGSEA. The germline V and J ends were trimmed by 2 bases and 2 bases, with 3 bases remaining between them. The CDR3 runs 11 residues. This chain's CDR3 is CSVERNYGYTF. The CDR3 bases are TGCAGCGTTGAACGGAACTATGGCTACACCTTC. The variable domain in full, completed from reference TRBV29-1 and TRBJ1-2, reads SAVISQKPSRDICQRGTSLTIQCQVDSQVTMMFWYRQQPGQSLTLIATANQGSEATYESGFVIDKFPISRPNLTFSTLTVSNMSPEDSSIYLCSVERNYGYTFGSGTRLTVV.

This clone showed up just a few times. This sequence joins TRBV7-9 and TRBJ1-1, with D unclear. This CDR3 has 12 residues. Deletions cut 6 bases from V and 3 bases from J, with 8 bases between. Germline V CDR1 and CDR2: SEHNR, FQNEAQ (reference sequence). The CDR3 here is CASRDRDTEAFF. The CDR3 bases are TGTGCCAGCAGGGATCGGGACACTGAAGCTTTCTTT.